The rows below give T cell receptor beta chains drawn from one sample of a study of blood T cell repertoires in COVID-19. Libraries were prepared by immunoSEQ multiplex PCR; TCRdb keeps only in-frame clonotypes and omits some of them. This sample has fewer than 350,000 clones, with nearly 90% found just once. The sequencing input was peripheral blood. These receptor sequences come from a man younger than 35 with active or convalescent COVID-19. CDR3s include the opening cysteine and the closing phenylalanine or tryptophan. Each record gives: J gene, V gene, clone size, CDR3 length, CDR3 protein. Some rows mark clone size as missing; the rest say once, few, many or name a class of expanded clone.

j_gene: TRBJ1-2; v_gene: TRBV12-3/TRBV12-4; abundance: .; len: 13; CDR3aa: CASSSRVHYGYTF
j_gene: TRBJ1-1; v_gene: TRBV19; abundance: once; len: 13; CDR3aa: CASIPGWGTEAFF
j_gene: TRBJ1-6; v_gene: TRBV9; abundance: .; len: 14; CDR3aa: CASSPSGGISPLHF
j_gene: TRBJ2-4; v_gene: TRBV7-8; abundance: .; len: 19; CDR3aa: CASSLAPDGISGPKNIQYF
j_gene: TRBJ1-1; v_gene: TRBV30; abundance: .; len: 11; CDR3aa: CAWRREREAFF
j_gene: TRBJ2-6; v_gene: TRBV7-9; abundance: once; len: 17; CDR3aa: CASNKWTVPSGANVLTF
j_gene: TRBJ1-3; v_gene: TRBV21-1; abundance: .; len: 15; CDR3aa: CASAPLARSGNTIYF
j_gene: TRBJ1-6; v_gene: TRBV12-3/TRBV12-4; abundance: .; len: 12; CDR3aa: CASTRGGEPLHF
j_gene: TRBJ1-5; v_gene: TRBV10-2; abundance: .; len: 14; CDR3aa: CASSEYGGNQPQHF
j_gene: TRBJ2-3; v_gene: TRBV15; abundance: .; len: 17; CDR3aa: CATSRVRAGGPGDTQYF
j_gene: TRBJ1-1; v_gene: TRBV10-3; abundance: once; len: 12; CDR3aa: CAISHRGTEAFF
j_gene: TRBJ1-3; v_gene: TRBV5-1; abundance: .; len: 16; CDR3aa: CASSLSGLETGNTIYF
j_gene: TRBJ1-2; v_gene: TRBV6-5; abundance: .; len: 16; CDR3aa: CASSYSTRQSFYGYTF
j_gene: TRBJ1-6; v_gene: TRBV5-4; abundance: .; len: 15; CDR3aa: CASSPGDRNNSPLHF
j_gene: TRBJ1-1; v_gene: TRBV6-5; abundance: .; len: 13; CDR3aa: CASRQGLSTEAFF
j_gene: TRBJ1-4; v_gene: TRBV11-2; abundance: .; len: 16; CDR3aa: CASSTWTGGANEKLFF
j_gene: TRBJ2-5; v_gene: TRBV12-5; abundance: .; len: 17; CDR3aa: CASGQTWTSGGQETQYF
j_gene: TRBJ2-3; v_gene: TRBV6-4; abundance: once; len: 15; CDR3aa: CASSVFSGSTDTQYF
j_gene: TRBJ1-3; v_gene: TRBV19; abundance: .; len: 16; CDR3aa: CASRGRTIVSGNTIYF
j_gene: TRBJ1-5; v_gene: TRBV19; abundance: .; len: 15; CDR3aa: CASSIEQGIQQPQHF
j_gene: TRBJ1-6; v_gene: TRBV2; abundance: .; len: 14; CDR3aa: CASRELSGNSPLHF
j_gene: TRBJ1-1; v_gene: TRBV5-6; abundance: .; len: 12; CDR3aa: CASSSGLSEAFF
j_gene: TRBJ1-1; v_gene: TRBV28; abundance: .; len: 15; CDR3aa: CASKQAPGSVTEAFF
j_gene: TRBJ1-3; v_gene: TRBV5-8; abundance: .; len: 16; CDR3aa: CASSFGQGFAGNTIYF
j_gene: TRBJ1-2; v_gene: TRBV7-9; abundance: many; len: 14; CDR3aa: CASSLQGGNFGYTF
j_gene: TRBJ1-3; v_gene: TRBV11-2; abundance: .; len: 16; CDR3aa: CASSRTGSSSGNTIYF
j_gene: TRBJ2-7; v_gene: TRBV19; abundance: .; len: 16; CDR3aa: CASSMIAGGHSYEQYF
j_gene: TRBJ2-7; v_gene: TRBV5-1; abundance: .; len: 17; CDR3aa: CASSDLQGASNPYEQYF
j_gene: TRBJ2-5; v_gene: TRBV7-2; abundance: .; len: 17; CDR3aa: CASSLVPSGGARETQYF
j_gene: TRBJ1-2; v_gene: TRBV14; abundance: few; len: 15; CDR3aa: CASSPGTGAHYGYTF
j_gene: TRBJ2-3; v_gene: TRBV7-8; abundance: .; len: 15; CDR3aa: CASSFPGSEADTQYF
j_gene: TRBJ2-1; v_gene: TRBV18; abundance: .; len: 17; CDR3aa: CASSPPRRGAIHNEQFF
j_gene: TRBJ2-7; v_gene: TRBV7-3; abundance: .; len: 14; CDR3aa: CASSSYRDRGEQYF
j_gene: TRBJ1-2; v_gene: TRBV5-5; abundance: .; len: 13; CDR3aa: CASSLAGGTGYTF
j_gene: TRBJ2-7; v_gene: TRBV18; abundance: .; len: 14; CDR3aa: CASSPSGGPYEQYF
j_gene: TRBJ1-2; v_gene: TRBV18; abundance: .; len: 13; CDR3aa: CASSPDREGGYTF
j_gene: TRBJ1-2; v_gene: TRBV5-5; abundance: .; len: 16; CDR3aa: CASTPSWTGGLDGYTF
j_gene: TRBJ2-1; v_gene: TRBV5-5; abundance: .; len: 15; CDR3aa: CASNVMYRGDSEQFF
j_gene: TRBJ2-6; v_gene: TRBV3-1/TRBV3-2; abundance: .; len: 17; CDR3aa: CASSQAASGTGANVLTF
j_gene: TRBJ1-3; v_gene: TRBV7-3; abundance: .; len: 14; CDR3aa: CASSETGSGNTIYF
j_gene: TRBJ1-2; v_gene: TRBV29-1; abundance: .; len: 11; CDR3aa: CSVEQNYGYTF
j_gene: TRBJ1-4; v_gene: TRBV6-5; abundance: .; len: 15; CDR3aa: CASRPAGQGNEKLFF
j_gene: TRBJ2-3; v_gene: TRBV7-2; abundance: once; len: 17; CDR3aa: CASSLVAGGPGTDTQYF
j_gene: TRBJ2-2; v_gene: TRBV3-1/TRBV3-2; abundance: .; len: 17; CDR3aa: CASSQRDRGRIPGELFF
j_gene: TRBJ2-5; v_gene: TRBV7-9; abundance: .; len: 15; CDR3aa: CASSFRGAMGETQYF
j_gene: TRBJ2-7; v_gene: TRBV5-3; abundance: .; len: 15; CDR3aa: CARSWTYGDTYEQYF
j_gene: TRBJ2-7; v_gene: TRBV12-3/TRBV12-4; abundance: .; len: 13; CDR3aa: CASSLRGADEQYF
j_gene: TRBJ2-3; v_gene: TRBV7-9; abundance: once; len: 16; CDR3aa: CASSRDGGPWTDTQYF
j_gene: TRBJ1-2; v_gene: TRBV7-2; abundance: .; len: 14; CDR3aa: CASSPPGTGSGYTF
j_gene: TRBJ2-7; v_gene: TRBV27; abundance: .; len: 14; CDR3aa: CASSLSQGIYEQYF